These 26 T cell receptor beta chains were all obtained from the same sample, sequenced in a study of vaccination and CD4 T cells after COVID-19. Regarding treatment: approximately 11-day PBMC culture with coronavirus spike peptide pools or control peptides (ViraFEST assay). CD4+ T cells that came from the unexposed donor were collected before the COVID-19 pandemic (2011-2018). Sequenced with the Oncomine TCR Beta short-read assay was DNA taken from cultured CD4+ T cells. Scientists extracted genomic DNA from CD4+ T cells grown in culture. A single record per CDR3 protein comes from TCRdb applying MiXCR to the PCR reads. The sample gives around 9,100 distinct CDR3 sequences, 36% of which show up once; around a fifth is in the top ten. For these receptors, no antigen is known. Source material: CD4+ T cells from blood, cultured in vitro. These receptors were collected from a human donor in good health.

A remark on this clonotype: The junction departs from the called germline gene at one end, perhaps through a read error. The V gene is TRBV7-9, the J gene TRBJ2-1; 10 bases line up with TRBD2. The germline CDR1 and CDR2 sequences are SEHNR and FQNEAQ (reference sequence). CDR3 length: 15 amino acids. The CDR3 reads CASSPTTTSGVLGFF. The CDR3 DNA reads TGCGCCAGCAGCCCCACCACCACTAGCGGGGTTCTCGGGTTCTTC.

This clonotype was counted between two and nine times. This rearrangement joins TRBV7-9 to TRBJ2-5; the D is unclear. V lost 0 bases to trimming and J lost 2 bases, with 7 bases between them. Germline CDR1 and CDR2: SEHNR and FQNEAQ (reference sequence). The CDR3 runs 14 residues. The chain's CDR3 is CASSLAEFQETQYF. CDR3 sequence (DNA): TGTGCCAGCAGCTTAGCGGAATTTCAAGAGACCCAGTACTTC.

The sample holds a few counts of this clonotype. The rearrangement joins TRBV25-1 to TRBJ2-2; D may be TRBD2 (5 bases). V was clipped by 3 bases and J by 3 bases, with 8 bases between them. CDR1 MGHDK and CDR2 SYGVNS come from the germline V gene. The CDR3 contains 14 residues. In DNA form, the CDR3 reads TGTGCCAGCAGTGAGGTAGCGCACACCGGGGAGCTGTTTTTT. Translated: CASSEVAHTGELFF.

V and J are TRBV6-1 and TRBJ2-1, with 7 positions matching TRBD2. The CDR3 is 18 residues long. Looked up from germline, CDR1 is MNHNS and CDR2 is SASEGT. V was clipped by 5 bases and J by 1 base; unmatched bases: 14. In DNA form, the CDR3 reads TGTGCCAGCAGTACCCGTCCTAGCGGCCCGGGGTCCTACAATGAGCAGTTCTTC. It translates to CASSTRPSGPGSYNEQFF.

The rearrangement links TRBV19 to TRBJ2-5, with D unclear. The CDR3 is 15 residues long. The V gene lost 5 bases and the J gene lost 4 bases, with 17 bases spanning the gap. Germline assignment: CDR1 LNHDA and CDR2 SQIVND (reference sequence). The CDR3 sequence is CASSVQPAIVETQYF. DNA of the CDR3: TGTGCCAGTAGTGTTCAGCCGGCGATCGTAGAGACCCAGTACTTC.

This clonotype was detected only a few times. The rearrangement joins TRBV7-9 to TRBJ1-1; D not resolved. V lost 3 bases, J lost 3 bases, and 8 bases lay in between. Looked up from germline, CDR1 is SEHNR and CDR2 is FQNEAQ (reference sequence). This CDR3 comprises 13 residues. CDR3 nucleotides: TGTGCCAGCAGCTTTGGGTGGGACACTGAAGCTTTCTTT. Protein sequence: CASSFGWDTEAFF.

The gene calls are TRBV5-4 and TRBJ2-2; D unclear. The CDR3 spans 15 residues. The germline V gene has CDR1 SGHNT and CDR2 YYREEE (reference sequence). V was clipped by 0 bases and J by 4 bases, with 10 bases between them. CDR3 loop: CASSLGGLGTGELFF. CDR3 coding DNA: TGTGCCAGCAGCTTGGGAGGTTTGGGCACCGGGGAGCTGTTTTTT.

This sequence joins TRBV6-5 and TRBJ2-2; 9 bases are shared with TRBD2. This CDR3 is built from 15 residues. V lost 4 bases to trimming and J lost 2 bases; unmatched junction nucleotides: 2. The V gene's germline CDR1 is MNHEY and CDR2 SVGAGI. The CDR3 nucleotides are TGTGCCAGCAGTTTTAGCGGGAGAAACACCGGGGAGCTGTTTTTT. It translates to CASSFSGRNTGELFF.

This clonotype appeared a few times. The DNA of the CDR3 is TGTGCCAGCAGAACAGACAGGGACAACACTGAAGCTTTCTTT. Encoded protein: CASRTDRDNTEAFF. This chain joins TRBV6-1 and TRBJ1-1; TRBD1 agrees at 7 bases. From germline, CDR1 is MNHNS and CDR2 SASEGT. This CDR3 contains 14 residues. J was trimmed by 2 bases and V by 6 bases; bases with no gene match: 6.

This clonotype was observed a single time. The J gene is TRBJ2-7, the V gene TRBV4-2; TRBD2 agrees at 10 bases. CDR1 LGHNA and CDR2 YNFKEQ come from the germline V gene. The CDR3 loop spans 20 amino acids. J gave up 3 bases and V 0 bases, and 17 bases lay outside the gene matches. The CDR3 here is CASSQDLRRSSGSMGYEQYF. The CDR3 DNA reads TGTGCCAGCAGCCAAGATTTAAGAAGGTCTAGCGGGAGCATGGGCTACGAGCAGTACTTC.

The J gene is TRBJ2-5, the V gene TRBV24-1, with D possibly being TRBD1 (6 bases). The CDR3 contains 14 residues. Per germline, CDR1 KGHDR and CDR2 SFDVKD. Trimming cost V 3 bases and J 5 bases, with 12 bases left between them. CDR3 sequence: CATSDPQGQETQYF. CDR3 coding DNA: TGTGCCACCAGTGATCCCCAGGGGCAGGAGACCCAGTACTTC.

This clonotype occurred a few times. The chain recombines TRBV7-2 with TRBJ1-2; D perhaps matches TRBD1 (5 bases). In germline, CDR1 is SGHTA, CDR2 FQGNSA. V was pared by 4 bases and J by 7 bases, with 16 bases between. The CDR3 sequence is 14 residues long. The CDR3 nucleotides are TGTGCCAGCAGCTCGAGATCCGGGACGGTTGGCTACACCTTC. This sequence encodes CASSSRSGTVGYTF.

This clonotype was seen only once. The V and J genes are TRBV30 and TRBJ1-1; D might be TRBD1 (5 bases). There are 16 residues in the CDR3. The germline CDR1 and CDR2 sequences are GTSNPN and SVGIG (reference sequence). Trimming removed 3 bases at V and 0 bases at J, with 17 bases between. CDR3 amino acids: CAWSPRASSMNTEAFF. The DNA for the CDR3 is TGTGCCTGGAGCCCCAGGGCCTCCTCCATGAACACTGAAGCTTTCTTT.

The chain joins TRBV18 to TRBJ1-1; 11 nucleotides agree with TRBD1. Germline V gene data show CDR1 as KGHSH and CDR2 as LQKENI. This CDR3 has 15 residues. V gave up 2 bases and J gave up 3 bases; unmatched junction bases: 2. The CDR3 region is CASSPVDRGHTEAFF. CDR3 nucleotides: TGTGCCAGCTCACCAGTGGACAGGGGGCACACTGAAGCTTTCTTT.

V usage is TRBV20-1 and J usage is TRBJ1-1; the D is unclear. The germline V and J ends were trimmed by 0 bases and 6 bases, with 17 bases remaining between them. Germline CDR1 is DFQATT and CDR2 is SNEGSKA (reference sequence). There are 15 residues in the CDR3. The CDR3 loop is CSAREAREWLAEAFF. The CDR3 DNA sequence: TGCAGTGCTAGAGAGGCGAGGGAATGGCTCGCTGAAGCTTTCTTT.

This clonotype is labeled as medium-sized. CDR3 DNA sequence: TGTGCCAGCAACCCGATGGGGGGTCCGGAGACCCAGTACTTC. Amino acid sequence: CASNPMGGPETQYF. This rearrangement joins TRBV11-2 to TRBJ2-5, with D perhaps TRBD2 (6 bases). CDR1 is SGHAT, CDR2 FQNNGV, per germline. Trimming removed 7 bases at V and 5 bases at J, with 17 bases between. This CDR3 region has 14 residues.

A word on this clonotype: This CDR3 fails to terminate in the conserved phenylalanine or tryptophan, so it likely reflects a read error. The rearrangement links TRBV20-1 to TRBJ1-2, with 7 bases fitting TRBD1. Per germline, CDR1 DFQATT and CDR2 SNEGSKA (reference sequence). The CDR3 length is 15 residues. Losses at the gene ends were 0 bases for V and 6 bases for J; bases not matched to a gene: 10. This CDR3 is CSARDTRGQRNGYTS. CDR3 coding DNA: TGCAGTGCTAGAGATACTCGGGGACAGCGTAATGGCTACACCTCC.

This clonotype was recorded a few times. The CDR3 DNA reads as TGTGCCAGCAGTGATCGACAGGGGTCTGAAGCTTTCTTT. This sequence encodes CASSDRQGSEAFF. This chain connects TRBV2 to TRBJ1-1, with 8 positions matching TRBD1. Germline V gives CDR1 SNHLY, CDR2 FYNNEI. The CDR3 has 13 residues. The junction had 3 bases not matched to a gene; V was cut back by 3 bases and J by 6 bases.

This clonotype was seen a handful of times. The J gene is TRBJ2-3, the V gene TRBV20-1; D unclear. This CDR3 spans 11 amino acids. Germline V gene lookup returns CDR1 DFQATT and CDR2 SNEGSKA (reference sequence). The ends were cut back, 5 bases at V and 8 bases at J, with 11 bases in the middle. The DNA for the CDR3 is TGCAGTGCTGGTGAGCTGTTTACGCAGTATTTT. The encoded protein is CSAGELFTQYF.

The chain joins TRBV20-1 to TRBJ2-7; D perhaps matches TRBD2 (6 bases). CDR3 length equals 15 residues. Trimming removed 4 bases from V and 2 bases from J, with 18 bases in between. Germline CDR1 reads DFQATT; CDR2 reads SNEGSKA (reference sequence). The CDR3, as DNA: TGCAGTGCTACGGGAGAGAACCTCCGTGCCTACGAGCAGTACTTC. Translating gives CSATGENLRAYEQYF.

In this sample, this clonotype turned up a few times. The CDR3 DNA reads TGTGCCAGTAGTATTTGGCGGGAGGGGGCAGATACGCAGTATTTT. Amino acids: CASSIWREGADTQYF. The chain employs TRBV19 and TRBJ2-3, with TRBD2 matching 9 bases. V lost 3 bases, J lost 4 bases, and 5 bases stayed unmatched. This CDR3 spans 15 amino acids. Germline V gene lookup returns CDR1 LNHDA and CDR2 SQIVND (reference sequence).

This clonotype has more than one count but fewer than ten. This rearrangement joins TRBV6-2 or TRBV6-3 to TRBJ2-3; D ambiguous. This CDR3 contains 14 residues. V was pared by 2 bases and J by 2 bases, with 8 bases between. Germline CDR1 is MNHEY and CDR2 is SVGEGT. CDR3 in DNA: TGTGCCAGCAGTTACGGTGGGTCCACAGATACGCAGTATTTT. This encodes CASSYGGSTDTQYF.

This clonotype has more than one count but fewer than ten. The chain employs TRBV20-1 and TRBJ1-2, with 8 nucleotides matching TRBD1. Germline CDR1 DFQATT, CDR2 SNEGSKA (reference sequence). V shed 5 bases, J shed 8 bases, and the junction held 10 bases outside the gene matches. There are 13 residues in the CDR3. CDR3 nucleotide sequence: TGCAGTGCTCTCCTCTCAGGGGGCCAGGGCTACACCTTC. Translated, it gives CSALLSGGQGYTF.

This clonotype has more than one count but fewer than ten. The chain carries TRBV7-4 and TRBJ2-2, with 7 bases fitting TRBD2. Germline values: CDR1 SGHVT, CDR2 SQSDAQ. Unmatched junction bases numbered 4, after V lost 0 bases and J lost 6 bases. The CDR3 runs 15 residues. The CDR3 bases are TGTGCCAGCAGCTTAGCGGGAGGGGTCGCCGGGGAGCTGTTTTTT. Its protein is CASSLAGGVAGELFF.

This clonotype was detected only a few times. The chain employs TRBV28 and TRBJ2-5, with a tentative D call TRBD2 (5 bases). V lost 8 bases and J 5 bases, leaving 12 bases between the germline ends. Germline CDR1 and CDR2: MDHEN and SYDVKM. CDR3 size: 12 residues. CDR3 amino acids: CASGLPGETQYF. In DNA, the CDR3 is TGTGCCAGCGGACTCCCCGGGGAGACCCAGTACTTC.

This clonotype appeared a single time. Written as DNA, the CDR3 is TGTGCCAGCAGAATCGGGACAGAGGTCTTCCACTTT. Amino acid sequence: CASRIGTEVFHF. J is TRBJ1-6 and V is TRBV28; 7 positions match TRBD1. There are 12 residues in the CDR3. The ends lost 6 bases at V and 17 bases at J; junction bases unmatched: 10. Germline lookup yields CDR1 MDHEN and CDR2 SYDVKM. Supplemented by reference TRBV28 and TRBJ1-6, the full variable domain reads DVKVTQSSRYLVKRTGEKVFLECVQDMDHENMFWYRQDPGLGLRLIYFSYDVKMKEKGDIPEGYSVSREKKERFSLILESASTNQTSMYLCASRIGTEVFHFGNGTRLTVT.